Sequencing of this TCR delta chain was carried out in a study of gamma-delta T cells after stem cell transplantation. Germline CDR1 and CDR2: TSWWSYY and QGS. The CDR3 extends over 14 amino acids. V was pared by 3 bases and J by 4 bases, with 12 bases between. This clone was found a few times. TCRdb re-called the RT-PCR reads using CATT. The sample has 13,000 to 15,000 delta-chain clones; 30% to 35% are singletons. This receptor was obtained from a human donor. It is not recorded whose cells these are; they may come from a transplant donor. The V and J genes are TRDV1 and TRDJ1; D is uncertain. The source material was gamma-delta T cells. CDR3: CALGDRALIDKLIF. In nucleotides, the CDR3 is TGTGCTCTTGGGGACCGCGCCTTGATCGATAAACTCATCTTT.